This T cell receptor beta chain was identified during a study of blood T cells in healthy people across ages. V was shortened by 5 bases and J by 8 bases, with 18 bases between the two germline ends. The CDR3 runs 14 residues. CDR1 and CDR2 (germline): SEHNR, FQNEAQ (reference sequence). Isolated per sample were at least 6 million PBMCs. Through a sample-barcoded 5' primer and a J-beta primer mix, a second PCR was run for roughly 6 to 12 cycles. Every cDNA was tagged by a template-switch adaptor with 12 random nucleotides. MiXCR, run by TCRdb on the 5' RACE reads, gives a single entry per CDR3 protein. The repertoire has about 640,000 distinct CDR3 sequences, around three fifths of them found once; the top ten carry about two fifths. Study-wide results and caveats: TCR beta diversity, measured per million T cells, fell in a roughly linear way with age.

Points on this clonotype: Its antigen is undetermined.

The TCR was taken from a man aged 60 to 75 in good health. The sequenced material came from blood. This rearrangement joins TRBV7-9 to TRBJ1-1, with D possibly matching TRBD1 (6 bases). DNA of the CDR3: TGTGCCAGCAGCGTAGGGGACACTAGGGGAGAAGCTTTCTTT. It yields the protein CASSVGDTRGEAFF.